The clone carrying this T cell receptor (beta chain) appeared many times. The data originate from a study of early T cells in non-severe SARS-CoV-2 infection. On the study more broadly: From unsorted whole blood, bulk RNA was sequenced, and the chains remained unpaired.

In the library, individual cDNA molecules carried attached unique molecular identifiers. TCRdb re-called the 5' RACE reads with MiXCR, one entry per CDR3 protein. The sample carries 45,000 or so distinct CDR3 sequences, approximately 6.1% recorded once. The CDR3 sequence is 17 residues long. V shed 5 bases and J shed 3 bases, with 19 bases lying between them. Germline V gene sequence: CDR1 SGHTA, CDR2 FQGNSA. This sequence was found in an adult who was a healthcare worker with PCR-confirmed SARS-CoV-2 infection or an uninfected control (not recorded which). The genes are TRBV7-2 and TRBJ2-2; unclear D gene. The sequencing input was whole blood. The CDR3 bases are TGTGCCAGCAGCCCAGAGCCGTTCAGGACCTACACCGGGGAGCTGTTTTTT. As protein: CASSPEPFRTYTGELFF.